What follows describes a single T cell receptor (beta chain). Its target antigen remains unknown. Qualities for individual bases were not recorded, and no much larger clone is one base off. The sample belongs to a study of T cells in Graves' hyperthyroidism and ophthalmopathy (dated by TCRdb to between 2018 and 2021). Background for the entire study: Peripheral blood samples were taken at initial diagnosis, before any treatment was given. A discovery cohort of fewer than 110 patients, 43 with Graves' ophthalmopathy and approximately 60 with stable Graves' hyperthyroidism, was used to find distinguishing TCR V-J signatures. Whether ophthalmopathy could be predicted prospectively was tested in an independent validation cohort made up of fewer than 20 hyperthyroidism patients plus 17 patients who later progressed to ophthalmopathy. For training and testing, the 100 or so patients in the discovery cohort were randomly divided in a 7:3 ratio. In addition, the study compared T-cell repertoires in thyroid tissue and in blood from about 6 Graves' hyperthyroidism patients. After blood sampling, hyperthyroidism patients were treated with methimazole at a starting dose of 30 mg daily, and ophthalmopathy patients were treated with high-dose intravenous methylprednisolone. The paper reports TCR Vbeta CDR3 sequencing of more than 120 peripheral blood samples: 40 to 45 ophthalmopathy, under 80 hyperthyroidism and about 17 progressor patients. What the authors observed across the whole study: No statistical method was used to fix the sample size in advance, and group allocation was not hidden from the investigators. A model built on a 13 V-J signature distinguished ophthalmopathy from stable hyperthyroidism, reaching about 88% sensitivity and under 84% specificity in cross-validation and 80%/75% in testing. Most expanded thyroid clonotypes (frequency above 0.001) were also detected in blood, a finding suggesting that blood repertoires may reflect thyroid immune responses. During validation, the model predicted progression to ophthalmopathy a median of around 7 months ahead of onset, with roughly 65% sensitivity and roughly 75% specificity.

Stable Graves' hyperthyroidism was defined as no progression to ophthalmopathy during 18 months of follow-up. The hyperthyroidism patients were between 18 and 65 years old and newly diagnosed, with a disease duration of less than 2 months. Any patient with an uncontrolled infection, another autoimmune disease, pregnancy or lactation was excluded. Diagnoses were based on clinical symptoms, serum thyroxine and TRAb, thyroid ultrasound and orbital computed tomography. PBMCs were isolated from approximately 10 ml of fresh peripheral blood by Ficoll-Paque density gradient centrifugation. Total RNA was extracted using Trizol reagent, and RNA quality was assessed on an Agilent 2100 Bioanalyzer. Amplification of TCR beta CDR3 regions was carried out from RNA transcripts. A first-round RT-PCR of the TCR CDR3 used the HTBI primer set with the Qiagen OneStep RT-PCR kit. The libraries were constructed in a second round of multiplex PCR and then size-selected and purified. The libraries were sequenced on an Illumina HiSeq2000 using paired-end 100 bp reads. The source study handled its data this way. Raw data were processed with SOAPnuke, discarding reads with adapters, uncalled bases, mean Phred below 15, or no exact constant-primer or identifier match. High-quality paired reads were merged using COPE v1.2.5, and each unique nucleotide sequence was defined as a clonotype. MiTCR v1.1 was used to align clonotypes to the IMGT TRBV, TRBD and TRBJ reference segments. The analysis included only V-J combinations with a frequency above 0.0001, which together covered 98% to 99.2% of the repertoires. A TCS score was defined as the ratio between F50 (clonal expansion) and ExV (chaos), using BLOSUM62-based TCRdist between CDR3 peptides within each V-J. Welch's t-statistics and random forest reduced around 510 V-J features to 13, which were used in a naive Bayes classifier (R e1071). The Morisita-Horn index was used to measure how similar the thyroid and blood repertoires were. TCRdb trimmed the raw reads at Q25, called clones with MiXCR and kept productive beta chains. Identical CDR3 protein sequences are pooled into one entry, listed with their most common genes and DNA. These V and J calls derive from TCRdb rather than the authors' analysis. The table for this sample lists about 840,000 distinct CDR3 sequences; 35% to 45% of them were counted only once. The ten biggest clones cover more than 7% of the sample.

Including the terminal cysteine and phenylalanine, the CDR3 comprises 15 residues. Left in the record is the CDR3 DNA by itself, 45 bases read in frame from the first base. V lost 8 bases and J lost 0 bases; the stretch between them is 17 bases long. CDR1 and CDR2 are read off the germline V gene as SGHTA and FQGNSA. Sequencing was performed on blood. The TCR originated in a man aged 18 to 30 with Graves' hyperthyroidism. The chain joins TRBV7-2 to TRBJ2-7; matching of 6 bases hints at TRBD2 as the D gene. The nucleotides are TGTGCCAGCCTGAATTTTAGCGGCACCTCCTACGAGCAGTACTTC. Protein translation: CASLNFSGTSYEQYF.